These 19 T cell receptor beta chains were sequenced from one sample in a study of identical twins. TCRdb re-analysed the 5' RACE reads in MiXCR, keeping a single row per CDR3 protein. The profile covers about 530,000 distinct CDR3 sequences, with 20% to 25% appearing a single time and approximately 0.52% taken by the ten largest. This same sample was also taken into another study, of yellow fever vaccine responses in identical twins.

The specimen sequenced was CD4+ T cells sorted from blood. These TCRs come from a woman under 30 in good health.

This clonotype was recorded at least ten times. The J gene is TRBJ2-7, the V gene TRBV2; D not resolved. Germline V lookup: CDR1 SNHLY, CDR2 FYNNEI. The length of the CDR3 is 14 residues. Trimming took off 7 bases at V and 3 bases at J, with 16 bases between the two ends. In nucleotides, the CDR3 is TGTGCCAGCAAGGATCGGGCAGTATACTACGAGCAGTACTTC. This gives the protein CASKDRAVYYEQYF.

J is TRBJ2-3 and V is TRBV12-3 or TRBV12-4; D not resolved. The CDR3 is 15 residues long. V dropped 3 bases and J dropped 9 bases, with 19 bases sitting between them. The CDR3 reads CASSLVQTLPPTQYF. The CDR3 DNA is TGTGCCAGCAGTTTGGTACAGACACTCCCCCCAACGCAGTATTTT.

This clonotype occurred a few times. J is TRBJ2-2 and V is TRBV12-3 or TRBV12-4; perhaps TRBD2 as D (5 bases). The CDR3 loop spans 14 amino acids. V was pared by 6 bases and J by 7 bases, with 15 bases between. CDR3 DNA: TGTGCCAGCAGGTGGACGGGAAACGACGGGGAGCTGTTTTTT. Translating it yields CASRWTGNDGELFF.

The rearrangement joins TRBV12-3 or TRBV12-4 to TRBJ1-4; D possibly corresponds to TRBD1 (6 bases). The length of the CDR3 is 15 residues. Trimming removed 6 bases at V and 0 bases at J, with 11 bases between. The CDR3: CASRRTAATNEKLFF. Here the CDR3 DNA reads TGTGCCAGCAGGAGGACAGCCGCAACTAATGAAAAACTGTTTTTT.

The chain couples TRBV24-1 to TRBJ2-1; D possibly matches TRBD1 or TRBD2 (5 bases each). CDR3 length: 15 residues. Trimming removed 3 bases at V and 7 bases at J, with 15 bases between. The germline V gene encodes CDR1 KGHDR and CDR2 SFDVKD. In nucleotides, the CDR3 is TGTGCCACCAGTGATAGTCGGGGAGAGGGGAATGAGCAGTTCTTC. Translating gives CATSDSRGEGNEQFF.

The V call is TRBV10-1, the J call TRBJ2-3, with TRBD2 identical over 7 bases. This CDR3 spans 18 amino acids. V gave up 0 bases and J gave up 3 bases; unmatched junction bases: 12. Germline V gene lookup returns CDR1 WNHNN and CDR2 SYGVQD (reference sequence). In nucleotides, the CDR3 is TGCGCCAGCAGTGAGTCGCTCGGTAGCGGGTTGTTAACAGATACGCAGTATTTT. Translated, it gives CASSESLGSGLLTDTQYF.

This clonotype was detected a few times. The V and J genes are TRBV7-9 and TRBJ2-2; D unresolved. Germline lookup yields CDR1 SEHNR and CDR2 FQNEAQ (reference sequence). CDR3 length: 15 amino acids. Trimming took off 5 bases at V and 2 bases at J, with 12 bases between the two ends. For the CDR3, the DNA is TGTGCCAGCAGCCCGCCGCAACGTAACACCGGGGAGCTGTTTTTT. Amino acids: CASSPPQRNTGELFF. The variable domain in full, with the rest retrieved from reference TRBV7-9 and TRBJ2-2, is DTGVSQNPRHKITKRGQNVTFRCDPISEHNRLYWYRQTLGQGPEFLTYFQNEAQLEKSRLLSDRFSAERPKGSFSTLEIQRTEQGDSAMYLCASSPPQRNTGELFFGEGSRLTVL.

The chain is built from TRBV6-1 and TRBJ2-5; D unresolved. The CDR3 runs 15 residues. Germline assignment: CDR1 MNHNS and CDR2 SASEGT. The V gene lost 7 bases and the J gene lost 2 bases, with 17 bases spanning the gap. This CDR3 reads CASTPLAWPQETQYF. The CDR3 region has the DNA TGTGCCAGCACCCCACTTGCATGGCCTCAAGAGACCCAGTACTTC.

This clonotype turned up a few times. The chain links TRBV11-2 to TRBJ2-3; TRBD2 might be the D (6 bases). In germline, CDR1 is SGHAT, CDR2 FQNNGV. V lost 5 bases and J lost 0, with 15 bases in between. CDR3 size: 16 residues. CDR3: CASSLGRGTSTDTQYF. The CDR3 region has the DNA TGTGCCAGCAGCCTTGGTCGGGGGACTAGCACAGATACGCAGTATTTT.

There are a few counts of this clonotype. J is TRBJ2-1 and V is TRBV11-1, with D possibly being TRBD1 or TRBD2 (5 bases each). The V end was cut by 2 bases, the J end by 7 bases, with 24 bases between. The germline V gene encodes CDR1 SGHAT and CDR2 FQDESV (reference sequence). There are 18 residues in the CDR3. The CDR3 is CASSLWVRGEPRENEQFF. The CDR3 DNA reads as TGTGCCAGCAGCTTATGGGTGCGCGGAGAACCCAGGGAGAATGAGCAGTTCTTC.

The chain has TRBV4-1 and TRBJ2-6; D possibly corresponds to TRBD2 (6 bases). Per germline, CDR1 MGHRA and CDR2 YSYEKL. This CDR3 comprises 20 residues. V was shortened by 0 bases and J by 2 bases, with 20 bases between the two germline ends. The CDR3 DNA reads as TGCGCCAGCAGCCAAGAAAAGCTCATTGGGGGGACCACTGGGGCCAACGTCCTGACTTTC. It codes for CASSQEKLIGGTTGANVLTF.

The chain combines TRBV3-1 with TRBJ1-1, with D uncertain. The germline V gene encodes CDR1 LGHDT and CDR2 YNNKEL (reference sequence). The CDR3 length is 15 residues. The V end lost 1 base, the J end lost 3 bases, and 12 bases lay between the germline ends. The DNA of the CDR3 is TGTGCCAGCAGCCAAGGGCCCCCCGAGGACACTGAAGCTTTCTTT. Translated, it gives CASSQGPPEDTEAFF. The full variable domain, in which reference TRBV3-1 and TRBJ1-1 provide the parts outside the CDR3, is DTAVSQTPKYLVTQMGNDKSIKCEQNLGHDTMYWYKQDSKKFLKIMFSYNNKELIINETVPNRFSPKSPDKAHLNLHINSLELGDSAVYFCASSQGPPEDTEAFFGQGTRLTVV.

This clonotype showed up just once. The J gene is TRBJ2-7, the V gene TRBV10-3; D not resolved. V gave up 3 bases and J gave up 3 bases, with 15 bases separating them. The CDR3 is 15 amino acids. The germline V gene encodes CDR1 ENHRY and CDR2 SYGVKD. The CDR3 spells CAISDPGLVDYEQYF. The CDR3 nucleotides are TGTGCCATCAGTGACCCCGGGTTGGTCGACTACGAGCAGTACTTC.

The V and J genes are TRBV11-3 and TRBJ2-3, with D possibly TRBD1 on 6 matching bases. In germline, CDR1 is SGHNT, CDR2 YENEEA. This CDR3 is 15 amino acids long. The germline V and J ends were trimmed by 0 bases and 6 bases, with 13 bases remaining between them. The CDR3 DNA is TGTGCCAGCAGCTTAGATGGCAGGGGCGGGGATACGCAGTATTTT. It translates to CASSLDGRGGDTQYF.

The chain has TRBV12-3 or TRBV12-4 and TRBJ2-3, with 9 nucleotides matching TRBD2. There are 17 residues in the CDR3. V shed 5 bases, J shed 3 bases, and the junction held 12 bases outside the gene matches. The CDR3 loop reads CASSALGRAGGTDTQYF. In nucleotides, the CDR3 is TGTGCCAGCAGTGCCCTAGGTCGAGCGGGAGGTACAGATACGCAGTATTTT.

The rearrangement links TRBV2 to TRBJ2-3; D is unresolved. Deletions cut 4 bases from V and 4 bases from J, with 9 bases between. CDR3 size: 13 residues. Germline CDR1 reads SNHLY; CDR2 reads FYNNEI. CDR3 region: CASSGQKSDTQYF. Written as DNA, the CDR3 is TGTGCCAGCAGTGGCCAAAAGTCAGATACGCAGTATTTT.

This chain connects TRBV29-1 to TRBJ2-2; TRBD2 might be the D (6 bases). This CDR3 has 13 residues. The ends were cut back, 6 bases at V and 3 bases at J, with 11 bases in the middle. The V gene's germline CDR1 is SQVTM and CDR2 ANQGSEA. The CDR3, as DNA: TGCAGCGTGGGAGGCCAATACACCGGGGAGCTGTTTTTT. It encodes CSVGGQYTGELFF.

The chain joins TRBV10-3 to TRBJ2-7, with 12 bases lining up with TRBD2. The CDR3 covers 17 residues. The germline V gene has CDR1 ENHRY and CDR2 SYGVKD. The V gene end was trimmed by 0 bases and the J gene end by 4 bases; junction bases not matched to a gene: 7. CDR3 residues: CAISESIRLAGVYEQYF. The CDR3 region has the DNA TGTGCCATCAGTGAGTCGATTCGACTAGCGGGAGTTTACGAGCAGTACTTC.

The V call is TRBV20-1, the J call TRBJ2-1; 10 bases match TRBD1. This CDR3 comprises 14 residues. The germline gives CDR1 DFQATT, CDR2 SNEGSKA (reference sequence). With 4 bases clipped from V and 7 bases from J, the junction kept 7 bases outside the gene matches. In nucleotides, the CDR3 is TGCAGTGCTAAGATACCGGGACAGGGGAATGAGCAGTTCTTC. Translation: CSAKIPGQGNEQFF.